Shown below are 29 T cell receptor beta chains from a single sample sequenced in a study of Ad26.COV2.S vaccination and SARS-CoV-2 variants listed by TCRdb under 2021. The sample's treatment or condition label, in plain terms: some 20 received Ad26.COV2.S at low or high dose, single or two shots; about five received placebo; per-sample allocation not given. For vaccine and placebo recipients, repertoires were sequenced using samples collected on day 63 after the first injection. Libraries were prepared through the immunoSEQ multiplex PCR assay. TCRdb limited this immuneACCESS table to in-frame rearrangements with V and J called. A share of clones is missing; checked studies link under half to unresolved V genes, and the rest is unexplained. The sample includes 400,000 or so clones, with about 88% observed a single time. The ten largest make up about 3.6% of the sample. The sample consisted of peripheral blood, taken in a trial of Ad26.COV2.S vaccine versus placebo. These receptors were collected from a person aged 18-60 years who received the Ad26.COV2.S COVID-19 vaccine or a placebo.

The chain links TRBV13 to TRBJ2-2; 8 nucleotides align to TRBD2. The germline V gene has CDR1 PRHDT and CDR2 FYEKMQ (reference sequence). J lost 6 bases, V lost 5 bases, and 2 bases had no gene match. The CDR3 length is 13 residues. CDR3 protein: CASSQGLAGELFF. The DNA for the CDR3 is TGTGCCAGCAGCCAGGGACTAGCCGGGGAGCTGTTTTTT.

The chain joins TRBV5-4 to TRBJ2-2; 9 bases map to TRBD2. Germline CDR1 SGHNT, CDR2 YYREEE (reference sequence). The CDR3 extends over 14 amino acids. V shed 4 bases and J 7 bases; nucleotides not matched to a gene: 5. The CDR3 region has the DNA TGTGCCAGCAGCACACTAGCGGGCGACGGGGAGCTGTTTTTT. Protein sequence: CASSTLAGDGELFF.

The V gene is TRBV11-2, the J gene TRBJ1-6; 7 positions agree with TRBD1. Germline V lookup: CDR1 SGHAT, CDR2 FQNNGV. Germline trimming cut 8 bases from V and 0 bases from J; bases unmatched to any gene: 10. This CDR3 has 17 amino acids. CDR3 sequence (DNA): TGTGCCAGCCGCTCCGGACAGGCGAGCTCCTATAATTCACCCCTCCACTTT. Amino acids: CASRSGQASSYNSPLHF.

The chain combines TRBV11-2 with TRBJ2-5; a weak D match, TRBD1 (6 bases). The V end lost 4 bases, the J end lost 5 bases, and 17 bases lay between the germline ends. CDR3 length equals 15 residues. CDR1 is SGHAT and CDR2 is FQNNGV in the germline V gene. The CDR3 loop reads CASSSNTGTGETQYF. The CDR3 region has the DNA TGTGCCAGCAGCTCGAATACAGGGACGGGTGAGACCCAGTACTTC.

This clone was detected only once. V usage is TRBV9 and J usage is TRBJ2-5; the match to TRBD1 covers 8 bases. V lost 0 bases and J lost 5; bases outside the gene matches: 6. The CDR3 is made up of 15 amino acids. Germline V gene sequence: CDR1 SGDLS, CDR2 YYNGEE. The CDR3 coding sequence is TGTGCCAGCAGCGTAGCCGCAGGGGGCTATGAGACCCAGTACTTC. This sequence encodes CASSVAAGGYETQYF.

V gene TRBV19 combines with J gene TRBJ2-7; TRBD2 aligns across 9 bases. Germline V CDR1 and CDR2: LNHDA, SQIVND (reference sequence). The junction had 7 bases not matched to a gene; V was cut back by 5 bases and J by 2 bases. The CDR3 sequence is 15 residues long. The CDR3 DNA sequence: TGTGCCAGTAGTCCCTTAGCGGGGGAGGCCTACGAGCAGTACTTC. Amino acid sequence: CASSPLAGEAYEQYF.

The CDR3 bases are TGTGCCAGCAGCTTAAGGCCATCCAGTGGGACAGGGGGCGACCAGCAGTACTTC. Its protein is CASSLRPSSGTGGDQQYF. The chain couples TRBV11-2 to TRBJ2-7, with 12 bases aligning to TRBD1. This CDR3 has 18 amino acids. Germline trimming cut 2 bases from V and 8 bases from J; bases unmatched to any gene: 16. CDR1 is SGHAT and CDR2 is FQNNGV in the germline V gene.

This chain connects TRBV4-1 to TRBJ2-2; 10 bases are shared with TRBD2. This CDR3 contains 16 residues. Unmatched junction bases numbered 5, after V lost 4 bases and J lost 3 bases. Germline V gene data show CDR1 as MGHRA and CDR2 as YSYEKL. The CDR3: CASSRSGGAYTGELFF. The CDR3 DNA sequence: TGCGCCAGCAGCCGCAGCGGGGGGGCCTACACCGGGGAGCTGTTTTTT.

The V gene is TRBV5-6, the J gene TRBJ2-3; TRBD2 matches at 8 bases. Unmatched junction bases numbered 6, after V lost 0 bases and J lost 0 bases. Germline V gene data show CDR1 as SGHDT and CDR2 as YYEEEE. The CDR3 spans 17 residues. This CDR3 reads CASSLAGGLLSTDTQYF. In DNA form, the CDR3 reads TGTGCCAGCAGCTTGGCGGGGGGGCTTCTTAGCACAGATACGCAGTATTTT.

The J gene is TRBJ1-1, the V gene TRBV10-2; 8 positions agree with TRBD1. Germline V gene data show CDR1 as WSHSY and CDR2 as SAAADI. The CDR3 extends over 14 amino acids. V trimming: 6 bases; J trimming: 1 base; junction bases outside the gene matches: 4. The CDR3 sequence is CASSPGQANTEAFF. CDR3 nucleotides: TGCGCCAGCAGCCCGGGACAGGCGAACACTGAAGCTTTCTTT.

This sequence joins TRBV20-1 and TRBJ1-1; D not resolved. Trimming stripped 5 bases from V and 7 bases from J, with 8 bases between. Per germline, CDR1 DFQATT and CDR2 SNEGSKA (reference sequence). The CDR3 spans 10 residues. CDR3 amino acids: CSAAGSEAFF. The CDR3 DNA sequence: TGCAGTGCTGCGGGGAGTGAAGCTTTCTTT.

V usage is TRBV29-1 and J usage is TRBJ2-3, with D perhaps matching TRBD2 (5 bases). V was cut by 4 bases and J by 5 bases, with 16 bases left in between. In germline, CDR1 is SQVTM, CDR2 ANQGSEA. CDR3 length equals 14 residues. CDR3 bases: TGCAGCGTTGCCCGGACCGGGGTGGTAGATACGCAGTATTTT. It specifies CSVARTGVVDTQYF.

A single count supports this clone. DNA of the CDR3: TGTGCCAGCGGGGGAGGAGATACGCAGTATTTT. Translated: CASGGGDTQYF. The chain is built from TRBV6-5 and TRBJ2-3; D possibly corresponds to TRBD2 (6 bases). CDR3 length equals 11 residues. Trimming cost V 8 bases and J 5 bases, with 8 bases left between them. CDR1 and CDR2 (germline): MNHEY, SVGAGI.

The gene calls are TRBV2 and TRBJ2-7; D is undetermined. Germline lookup yields CDR1 SNHLY and CDR2 FYNNEI. The CDR3 consists of 15 residues. With 5 bases removed from V and 3 bases from J, the gap between germline ends came to 17 bases. CDR3 sequence: CASSRQDHQLYEQYF. The CDR3 nucleotides read TGTGCCAGCAGTCGTCAGGATCATCAACTCTACGAGCAGTACTTC.

There are a few counts of this clone. CDR3 sequence reads: CAWRHGNSGNTIYF. For the CDR3, the DNA is TGTGCCTGGAGGCACGGGAACTCTGGAAACACCATATATTTT. The chain is built from TRBV30 and TRBJ1-3; D is ambiguous. This CDR3 is 14 amino acids long. Germline values: CDR1 GTSNPN, CDR2 SVGIG (reference sequence). The germline V and J ends were trimmed by 3 bases and 0 bases, with 9 bases remaining between them.

The chain has TRBV12-3 or TRBV12-4 and TRBJ1-1; a possible D gene is TRBD1 (6 bases). Trimming took off 9 bases at V and 4 bases at J, with 15 bases between the two ends. The CDR3 totals 13 residues. The CDR3 sequence is CASLFTGSTEAFF. The CDR3 DNA is TGTGCCAGTCTGTTCACAGGGAGCACTGAAGCTTTCTTT.

In nucleotides, the CDR3 is TGTGCCAGTAGCCGAGCGGGTTGGGACACTGAAGCTTTCTTT. This encodes CASSRAGWDTEAFF. The chain combines TRBV19 with TRBJ1-1; unclear D gene. Per the germline V gene, CDR1 is LNHDA and CDR2 is SQIVND (reference sequence). The CDR3 has 14 amino acids. V gave up 6 bases and J gave up 3 bases, with 14 bases separating them.

This chain connects TRBV5-5 to TRBJ2-3, with TRBD1 identical over 9 bases. V was pared by 3 bases and J by 4 bases, with 12 bases of the junction left unmatched. The CDR3 is 17 amino acids. Germline CDR1 is SGHKS and CDR2 is YYEKEE (reference sequence). CDR3 in amino acids: CASSSLHRTGVADTQYF. The CDR3 nucleotides read TGTGCCAGCAGCTCCCTCCATCGGACAGGGGTGGCAGATACGCAGTATTTT.

J is TRBJ2-7 and V is TRBV6-6; D tentatively fits TRBD1 or TRBD2 (6 bases each). Germline-derived CDR1 and CDR2 are MNHNY and SVGAGI (reference sequence). The CDR3 has 16 residues. V was cut by 2 bases and J by 2 bases, with 16 bases left in between. The CDR3 sequence is CASSYAPGAGPYEQYF. DNA for the CDR3: TGTGCCAGCAGTTACGCCCCGGGGGCGGGACCCTACGAGCAGTACTTC.

This chain links TRBV3-1 (or the pseudogene TRBV3-2) with TRBJ2-2; the D is unclear. CDR3 size: 14 residues. V shed 4 bases and J shed 1 base, with 7 bases lying between them. Germline-derived CDR1 and CDR2 are LGHDT and YNNKEL (reference sequence). CDR3 nucleotide sequence: TGTGCCAGCAGCCTACCTGGGAACACCGGGGAGCTGTTTTTT. It is translated as CASSLPGNTGELFF.

The chain joins TRBV2 to TRBJ2-7; unclear D gene. Germline assignment: CDR1 SNHLY and CDR2 FYNNEI. V was clipped by 7 bases and J by 0 bases, with 13 bases between them. CDR3 length: 14 residues. In DNA, the CDR3 is TGTGCCAGCAAATCTCAATCTAGCTCCTACGAGCAGTACTTC. Encoded protein: CASKSQSSSYEQYF.

The chain is built from TRBV28 and TRBJ2-7, with no clear D. Germline CDR1 is MDHEN and CDR2 is SYDVKM. Between the trimmed V and J ends, which lost 2 bases and 6 bases, there was a span of 8 bases. The CDR3 has 12 residues. This chain's CDR3 is CASSLLGLEQYF. The CDR3 DNA reads as TGTGCCAGCAGTTTACTAGGCCTCGAGCAGTACTTC. Drawing the rest from reference TRBV28 and TRBJ2-7, the complete variable domain is DVKVTQSSRYLVKRTGEKVFLECVQDMDHENMFWYRQDPGLGLRLIYFSYDVKMKEKGDIPEGYSVSREKKERFSLILESASTNQTSMYLCASSLLGLEQYFGPGTRLTVT.

V and J are TRBV19 and TRBJ1-3; D is undetermined. Looked up from germline, CDR1 is LNHDA and CDR2 is SQIVND (reference sequence). The CDR3 runs to 14 residues. V lost 5 bases to trimming and J lost 1 base, with 9 bases between them. The CDR3: CASSPAHSGNTIYF. The CDR3 coding sequence is TGTGCCAGTAGTCCAGCCCATTCTGGAAACACCATATATTTT.

This chain uses TRBV19 with TRBJ1-1; maybe TRBD1 (5 bases). This CDR3 contains 15 residues. Per germline, CDR1 LNHDA and CDR2 SQIVND (reference sequence). V dropped 4 bases and J dropped 0 bases, with 12 bases sitting between them. CDR3 in DNA: TGTGCCAGTAGTACCGGGACGGTAATGAACACTGAAGCTTTCTTT. Amino acid sequence: CASSTGTVMNTEAFF.

The rearrangement uses TRBV6-1 and TRBJ2-3; possibly TRBD2 for D (5 bases). Germline values: CDR1 MNHNS, CDR2 SASEGT. This CDR3 is built from 13 residues. Trimming stripped 3 bases from V and 6 bases from J, with 10 bases between. The chain's CDR3 is CASSEGTRDTQYF. The CDR3 DNA reads as TGTGCCAGCAGTGAGGGAACTAGGGATACGCAGTATTTT.

Regarding this clone: Since no conserved phenylalanine or tryptophan closes the CDR3, a read error is the likely cause. It is unclear where the CDR3 begins or ends on the DNA, so no DNA is shown, and the CDR3 is as TCRdb lists it. The gene calls are TRBV2 and TRBJ2-3; the D call TRBD2 from the table was never checked on the DNA. 13 amino acids form the CDR3, both terminal residues included. CDR1 and CDR2 from the germline V gene are SNHLY and FYNNEI. The CDR3 sequence: CASSEAPAGGRSG.

The J gene is TRBJ2-7, the V gene TRBV5-5; TRBD2 is a possible D gene (5 bases). The length of the CDR3 is 15 residues. The germline CDR1 and CDR2 sequences are SGHKS and YYEKEE (reference sequence). V lost 1 base and J lost 4, with 15 bases in between. The CDR3 loop is CASSLPETGIYEQYF. The CDR3 DNA reads as TGTGCCAGCAGCTTGCCGGAGACGGGAATATACGAGCAGTACTTC. The entire variable domain, with the rest obtained from reference TRBV5-5 and TRBJ2-7, is as follows: DAGVTQSPTHLIKTRGQQVTLRCSPISGHKSVSWYQQVLGQGPQFIFQYYEKEERGRGNFPDRFSARQFPNYSSELNVNALLLGDSALYLCASSLPETGIYEQYFGPGTRLTVT.

CDR3 DNA: TGTGCCAGCAGTTTCTTTGGGACGCTGGGGGAGACCCAGTACTTC. It specifies CASSFFGTLGETQYF. The rearrangement uses TRBV6-5 and TRBJ2-5; D tentatively fits TRBD1 or TRBD2 (5 bases each). Germline V gives CDR1 MNHEY, CDR2 SVGAGI. The ends were cut back, 4 bases at V and 5 bases at J, with 17 bases in the middle. CDR3 length: 15 residues.

This rearrangement joins TRBV10-3 to TRBJ2-3, with TRBD2 matching 16 bases. Germline V gives CDR1 ENHRY, CDR2 SYGVKD. The trim removed 2 bases at V and 0 bases at J, leaving 8 bases unmatched. This CDR3 is 20 amino acids long. CDR3 protein: CAISELGTSGGARSTDTQYF. The CDR3 DNA sequence: TGTGCCATCAGTGAGCTAGGGACTAGCGGGGGGGCTAGGAGCACAGATACGCAGTATTTT.